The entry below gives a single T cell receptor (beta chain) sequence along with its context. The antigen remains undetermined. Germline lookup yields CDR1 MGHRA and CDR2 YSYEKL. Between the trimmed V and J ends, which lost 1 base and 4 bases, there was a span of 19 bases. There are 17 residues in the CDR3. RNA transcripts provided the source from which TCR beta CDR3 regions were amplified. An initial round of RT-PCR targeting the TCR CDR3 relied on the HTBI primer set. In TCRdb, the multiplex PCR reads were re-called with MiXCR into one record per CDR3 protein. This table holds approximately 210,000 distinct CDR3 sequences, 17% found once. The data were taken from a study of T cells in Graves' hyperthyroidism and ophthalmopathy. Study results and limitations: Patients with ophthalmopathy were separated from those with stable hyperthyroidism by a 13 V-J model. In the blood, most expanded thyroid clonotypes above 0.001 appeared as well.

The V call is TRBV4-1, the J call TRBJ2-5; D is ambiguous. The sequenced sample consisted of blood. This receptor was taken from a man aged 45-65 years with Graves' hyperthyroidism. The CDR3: CASSQVRSSGVGETQYF. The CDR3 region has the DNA TGCGCCAGCAGCCAAGTCAGGAGCAGTGGGGTGGGAGAGACCCAGTACTTC.